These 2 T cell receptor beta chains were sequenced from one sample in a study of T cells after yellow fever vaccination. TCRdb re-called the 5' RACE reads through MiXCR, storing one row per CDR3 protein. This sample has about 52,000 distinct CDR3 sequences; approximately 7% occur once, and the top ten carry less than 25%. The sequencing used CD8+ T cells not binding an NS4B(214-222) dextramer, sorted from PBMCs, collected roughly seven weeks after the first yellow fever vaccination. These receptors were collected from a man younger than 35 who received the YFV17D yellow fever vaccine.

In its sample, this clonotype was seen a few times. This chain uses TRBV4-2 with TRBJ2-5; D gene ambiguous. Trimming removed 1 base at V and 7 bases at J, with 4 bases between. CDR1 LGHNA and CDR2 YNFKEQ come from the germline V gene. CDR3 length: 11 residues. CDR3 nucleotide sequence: TGTGCCAGCAGCCAAGCTGGGACCCAGTACTTC. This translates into CASSQAGTQYF.

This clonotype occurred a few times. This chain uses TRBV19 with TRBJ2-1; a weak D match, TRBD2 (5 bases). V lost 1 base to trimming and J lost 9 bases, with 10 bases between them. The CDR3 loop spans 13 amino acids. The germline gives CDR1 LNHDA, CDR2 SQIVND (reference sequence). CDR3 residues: CASSIVVGSEQFF. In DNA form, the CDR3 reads TGTGCCAGTAGTATAGTTGTAGGGAGTGAGCAGTTCTTC.